A selection of T cell receptor beta chains follows, all from one sample in a study of T cells in Graves' hyperthyroidism and ophthalmopathy. TCRdb re-derived calls from the multiplex PCR reads in MiXCR, one entry per CDR3 protein. Of 490,000 or so distinct CDR3 sequences listed, 15% to 20% are singletons. Sequenced input: blood. Receptors were obtained from a middle-aged man with Graves' ophthalmopathy. CDR3s include the opening cysteine and the closing phenylalanine or tryptophan. A D gene is named only where the DNA matches it firmly. Size is omitted from some rows. Given values are once, few, many or a class for expanded clones.

J | D | size | V | DNA | CDR3
TRBJ2-7 | . | . | TRBV5-1 | TGCGCCAGCAGCTGGGGGGGCGGGGGCACAGGGATCGAGCAGTACTTC | CASSWGGGGTGIEQYF
TRBJ2-2 | . | many | TRBV28 | TGTGCCAGCAGTTCACAGGGAAAGGTCGGGGAGCTGTTTTTT | CASSSQGKVGELFF
TRBJ2-1 | . | . | TRBV6-1 | TGTGCCAGCGAACGAAAGGAGTTCAATGAGCAGTTCTTC | CASERKEFNEQFF
TRBJ2-5 | TRBD2 | many | TRBV6-2/TRBV6-3 | TGTGCCAGCAGTTACGGAGGGGGGACTAGCGACTGGGAGACCCAGTACTTC | CASSYGGGTSDWETQYF
TRBJ2-7 | . | many | TRBV28 | TGTGCCAGCAGTTTCCCCAACTCCTACGAGCAGTACTTC | CASSFPNSYEQYF
TRBJ2-2 | TRBD2 | few | TRBV15 | TGTGCCACCAGCTGTCCTATAGCGGGGGGTAGGACCGGGGAGCTGTTTTTT | CATSCPIAGGRTGELFF
TRBJ2-7 | TRBD2 | many | TRBV6-1 | TGTGCCAGCAGTGAGGCGGGACTAACCTACGAGCAGTACTTC | CASSEAGLTYEQYF
TRBJ1-1 | TRBD1 | . | TRBV5-6 | TGTGCCAGCAGCCCGAGGGACAGGAACACTGAAGCTTTCTTT | CASSPRDRNTEAFF
TRBJ1-1 | . | . | TRBV11-1 | TGTGCCAGCAGCTTAGCCACAGGTCGTGGCGTCGATGAAGCTTTCTTT | CASSLATGRGVDEAFF
TRBJ2-1 | . | many | TRBV7-8 | TGTGCCAGCAGCCCCAGGGGGAGGGGAGAGCAGTTCTTC | CASSPRGRGEQFF
TRBJ2-5 | . | . | TRBV20-1 | TGCAGTGCTGGACAGCCGAAAGAGACCCAGTACTTC | CSAGQPKETQYF
TRBJ1-2 | . | once | TRBV6-1 | TGTGCCAGCCCCCCCCCCGGGTACTCGGGTGGCTACACCTTC | CASPPPGYSGGYTF
TRBJ1-2 | TRBD1 | . | TRBV28 | TGTGCCAGCAGTTTCGGATCCGGGACAGGTTATGGCTACACCTTC | CASSFGSGTGYGYTF
TRBJ2-3 | TRBD2 | few | TRBV28 | TGTGCCAGCAGTTTACTCGGACTAGCGAACACAGATACGCAGTATTTT | CASSLLGLANTDTQYF
TRBJ2-3 | . | many | TRBV20-1 | TGCAGTGCTAGCACGGGAGCCCAGACAGATACGCAGTATTTT | CSASTGAQTDTQYF
TRBJ2-2 | . | few | TRBV5-8 | TGTGCCAGCAGCTCGCGTAGGCAGGGGAACACCGGGGAGCTGTTTTTT | CASSSRRQGNTGELFF
TRBJ1-1 | . | few | TRBV5-1 | TGCGCCAGCAGCCACGACACGAACACTGAAGCTTTCTTT | CASSHDTNTEAFF
TRBJ2-2 | TRBD1 | . | TRBV7-2 | TGTGCCAGCAGCCCCGGGACAGGGGGCACCACCGGGGAGCTGTTTTTT | CASSPGTGGTTGELFF
TRBJ2-7 | TRBD1 | many | TRBV27 | TGTGCCACCCTTCAGACAGGGCATGAGGAGCAGTACTTC | CATLQTGHEEQYF
TRBJ2-5 | TRBD1 | . | TRBV11-2 | TGTGCCAGCAGCTTAGTCGGGCAGGGGGCACTCCAAGAGACCCAGTACTTC | CASSLVGQGALQETQYF
TRBJ1-1 | . | many | TRBV30 | TGTGCCTGGGGGAGGGGAGGATCGGACACTGAAGCTTTCTTT | CAWGRGGSDTEAFF
TRBJ2-7 | TRBD2 | . | TRBV5-4 | TGTGCCAGCAGCTTGTCGGGGGGGGCCAGCGAGCAGTACTTC | CASSLSGGASEQYF
TRBJ2-7 | TRBD1 | few | TRBV7-8 | TGTGCCAGCAGCTTCCCCGGGACAGGGTCCTACGAGCAGTACTTC | CASSFPGTGSYEQYF
TRBJ2-5 | . | many | TRBV18 | TGTGCCAGCTCACCGTTTGGCACCGAACAAGAGACCCAGTACTTC | CASSPFGTEQETQYF
TRBJ2-3 | . | . | TRBV7-6 | TGTGCCAGCAACCTGAGGGCGTCTAGCACAGATACGCAGTATTTT | CASNLRASSTDTQYF
TRBJ1-2 | TRBD1 | . | TRBV6-1 | TGTGCCAGCAAGGACAGGAATAACTATGGCTACACCTTC | CASKDRNNYGYTF
TRBJ2-7 | TRBD2 | many | TRBV13 | TGTGCCAGCAGCACTAGCGGGAGATCTTACGAGCAGTACTTC | CASSTSGRSYEQYF
TRBJ1-2 | . | many | TRBV2 | TGTGCCAGCAGGCGACTTAACTATGGCTACACCTTC | CASRRLNYGYTF